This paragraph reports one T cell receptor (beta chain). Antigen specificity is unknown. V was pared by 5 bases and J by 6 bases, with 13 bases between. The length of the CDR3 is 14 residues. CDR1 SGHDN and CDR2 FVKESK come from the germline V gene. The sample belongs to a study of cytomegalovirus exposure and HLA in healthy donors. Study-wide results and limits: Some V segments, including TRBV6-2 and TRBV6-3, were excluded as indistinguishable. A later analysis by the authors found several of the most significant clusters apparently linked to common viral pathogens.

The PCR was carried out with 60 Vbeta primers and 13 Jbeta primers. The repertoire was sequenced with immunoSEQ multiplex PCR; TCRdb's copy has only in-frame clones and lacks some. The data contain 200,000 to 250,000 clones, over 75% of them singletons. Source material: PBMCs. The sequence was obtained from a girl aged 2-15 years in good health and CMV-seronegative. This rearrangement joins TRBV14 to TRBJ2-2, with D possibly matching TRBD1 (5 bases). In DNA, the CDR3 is TGTGCCAGCAGCAGACAGATTTCGGCCGGGGAGCTGTTTTTT. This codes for CASSRQISAGELFF.